These T cell receptor beta chains were read from a single sample in a study. TCRdb independently ran MiXCR on the 5' RACE reads; one entry per CDR3 protein. The sample lists over 40,000 distinct CDR3 sequences, about 20% occurring once. Sequenced input: Tregs sorted from blood. All receptors come from a female donor with breast cancer. Both conserved end residues are part of each CDR3. Fields, in order: D gene, clone size, V gene, CDR3 length, J gene, CDR3 DNA, CDR3 protein. A D gene is named only where the DNA matches it firmly. Only some rows state a clone size, as once, few, many or a class for expanded clones.

-	many	TRBV20-1	16	TRBJ1-5	TGCAGTGCTCACGAAACAGGGAGGCGCCTGAATCAGCCCCAGCATTTT	CSAHETGRRLNQPQHF
-	many	TRBV6-1	12	TRBJ2-5	TGTGCCAGCAAGCTATCTCGAGAGACCCAGTACTTC	CASKLSRETQYF
TRBD1	few	TRBV28	17	TRBJ2-1	TGTGCCAGCAGTTTAGCAACACAGGGCAGGGGGAACAATGAGCAGTTCTTC	CASSLATQGRGNNEQFF
TRBD2	few	TRBV7-3	17	TRBJ2-1	TGTGCCAGCAACTACCTAACTAGCGGGAGTTTCTACAATGAGCAGTTCTTC	CASNYLTSGSFYNEQFF
-	-	TRBV20-1	16	TRBJ2-1	TGCAGTGCTGCCCAGACAGTCCCGAGTTACGACAATGAGCAGTTCTTC	CSAAQTVPSYDNEQFF
-	-	TRBV7-9	15	TRBJ2-5	TGTGCCAGCAGCTTAGCGTTGGGTTCGGTGGAGACCCAGTACTTC	CASSLALGSVETQYF
TRBD2	many	TRBV20-1	15	TRBJ2-1	TGCAGTGCCCCCGGACTAGCGGGAGGGGGCAATGAGCAGTTCTTC	CSAPGLAGGGNEQFF
-	-	TRBV27	14	TRBJ2-4	TGTGACAGCAGTTTATTAAACGCCAAAAACATTCAGTACTTC	CDSSLLNAKNIQYF
-	few	TRBV20-1	13	TRBJ2-5	TGCAGTGCTAGACACCGCGGGGCCGGGACCCAGTACTTC	CSARHRGAGTQYF
TRBD1	-	TRBV20-1	14	TRBJ1-4	TGCAGTGCTAGGGAACAGGGGCCTAATGAAAAACTGTTTTTT	CSAREQGPNEKLFF
-	-	TRBV18	14	TRBJ2-7	TGTGCCAGCTCACCTCGAGACGGTTCCTACGAGCAGTACTTC	CASSPRDGSYEQYF
-	-	TRBV10-3	17	TRBJ2-1	TGTGCCATCAGTGAGTCTCCAACAGGGCAACTTTACAATGAGCAGTTCTTC	CAISESPTGQLYNEQFF
-	many	TRBV4-1	14	TRBJ2-1	TGCGCCAGCAGCCAAGGAGGAGCACGCAATGAGCAGTTCTTC	CASSQGGARNEQFF
TRBD1	many	TRBV4-2	17	TRBJ1-2	TGTGCCAGCAGCCCCCACGGGACAGGGGCCACTAACTATGGCTACACCTTC	CASSPHGTGATNYGYTF
-	many	TRBV4-1	15	TRBJ2-6	TGCGCCAGCAGCCAAGCTAGCTCTGGGGCCAACGTCCTGACTTTC	CASSQASSGANVLTF
-	-	TRBV7-2	16	TRBJ1-2	TGTGCCAGCGGCTTAGTCTTGGATGGCAGCAACTATGGCTACACCTTC	CASGLVLDGSNYGYTF
TRBD1	few	TRBV20-1	13	TRBJ2-7	TGCAGTGCGACGGACAGGGTAAAGTACGAGCAGTACTTC	CSATDRVKYEQYF
TRBD1	medium-sized	TRBV5-1	15	TRBJ1-5	TGCGCCAGCAGTTCACCGGGACAGGGTAATCAGCCCCAGCATTTT	CASSSPGQGNQPQHF
TRBD2	many	TRBV4-1	17	TRBJ2-2	TGCGCCAGCAGCCTCGGGGCTAGCGGAGCAAACACCGGGGAGCTGTTTTTT	CASSLGASGANTGELFF
-	many	TRBV6-2/TRBV6-3	12	TRBJ2-1	-	CASSTSGLASFF
-	many	TRBV20-1	14	TRBJ2-7	TGCAGTGCTAGAGATATGAGGGACCCTTACGAGCAGTACTTC	CSARDMRDPYEQYF
-	many	TRBV9	14	TRBJ2-5	TGTGCCAGCAGCGATACCGTAGCCCAAGAGACCCAGTACTTC	CASSDTVAQETQYF